This TCR beta chain was captured by sequencing in a study of shared clonotypes between healthy human individuals. The germline V gene has CDR1 SGHAT and CDR2 FQNNGV. Germline trimming cut 0 bases from V and 9 bases from J; bases unmatched to any gene: 8. This CDR3 comprises 15 residues. This clone was seen only once. Repertoires were generated with immunoSEQ multiplex PCR, while TCRdb's copy carries only in-frame clones and drops some. The table lists millions of clones, approximately 94% of them singletons. The TCR comes from a man aged 18-30 years in good health. Sequencing used naive CD4+ T cells sorted from blood. As for subset: CD45RA+ positively selected. The chain is built from TRBV11-2 and TRBJ2-1; 7 nucleotides agree with TRBD1. The CDR3 is CASSLEINRGSEQFF. The CDR3 DNA sequence: TGTGCCAGCAGCTTAGAAATAAACAGGGGTAGTGAGCAGTTCTTC.